The clone carrying this TCR beta chain was detected ten times or more. Its antigen is unknown. This sample is drawn from a study of T-cell reconstitution after alpha-beta-depleted transplantation in children. The study's findings and limits: Surviving recipient cells, namely T cells and thymic progenitors, were the source of high day-60 TCRbeta diversity in some patients. Most T-cell counts and diversity one year after the transplant came from T cells that were newly produced. About two months after transplant, alpha-beta T cells reportedly came from several hundred expanded graft clones.

Germline-derived CDR1 and CDR2 are SGHRS and YFSETQ. J lost 4 bases, V lost 1 base, and 4 bases had no gene match. The length of the CDR3 is 15 residues. A library of TCRbeta sequences, prepared with unique molecular identifiers, was generated. TCRdb reanalysed the PCR reads using MiXCR and keeps one entry per CDR3 protein. The profile shows some 300,000 distinct CDR3 sequences, around 9.1% of them singletons. The receptor comes from a boy younger than two with acute myeloid leukemia, due to receive a stem cell transplant. The chain joins TRBV5-1 to TRBJ2-5; 10 nucleotides agree with TRBD1. The input for sequencing was PBMCs, taken before TCRalphabeta/CD19-depleted stem cell transplant. CDR3 region: CASSLYGQGGETQYF. In DNA form, the CDR3 reads TGCGCCAGCAGCTTGTATGGACAGGGGGGAGAGACCCAGTACTTC.